One and the same sample provided the 24 T cell receptor beta chains below, sequenced in a study of blood T cells in healthy people across ages. Using a J-beta primer mix together with a sample-barcoded 5' primer, a second PCR was run for roughly 7 to 11 cycles. TCRdb fed the 5' RACE reads into MiXCR, producing one record per CDR3 protein. The sample lists about 1.5 million distinct CDR3 sequences; 35% to 45% were seen once. What was sequenced was blood. These TCRs come from a woman aged 18-29 years in good health.

This chain connects TRBV29-1 to TRBJ1-2, with D possibly TRBD1 on 5 matching bases. Per the germline V gene, CDR1 is SQVTM and CDR2 is ANQGSEA. The V end was cut by 0 bases, the J end by 0 bases, with 14 bases between. The CDR3 length is 16 residues. CDR3 coding DNA: TGCAGCGTTGAAGATCAGGGAGCAGGGACTAACTATGGCTACACCTTC. The encoded protein is CSVEDQGAGTNYGYTF.

The chain uses TRBV7-2 and TRBJ1-2; 7 nucleotides align to TRBD1. The CDR3 covers 17 residues. V gave up 5 bases and J gave up 4 bases; unmatched junction bases: 16. Germline V CDR1 and CDR2: SGHTA, FQGNSA. The CDR3 reads CASSIGGSLIPGYGYTF. For the CDR3, the DNA is TGTGCCAGCAGCATAGGGGGCTCACTAATCCCAGGCTATGGCTACACCTTC.

Only a few counts were recorded for this clonotype. This chain connects TRBV3-1 to TRBJ2-5; 8 nucleotides line up with TRBD2. From germline, CDR1 is LGHDT and CDR2 YNNKEL (reference sequence). This CDR3 is 14 amino acids long. The V segment lost 3 bases and the J segment 4 bases; nucleotides outside the gene matches: 4. CDR3 nucleotides: TGTGCCAGCAGCCAGAACAGCGGGAGAGAGACCCAGTACTTC. Translation: CASSQNSGRETQYF.

This clonotype was counted between two and nine times. The chain is built from TRBV12-3 or TRBV12-4 and TRBJ2-7; D could derive from TRBD1 or TRBD2 (5 bases each). The V gene lost 0 bases and the J gene lost 6 bases, with 15 bases spanning the gap. The CDR3 spans 15 residues. The CDR3 reads CASSLARGTVAEQYF. Here the CDR3 DNA reads TGTGCCAGCAGTTTAGCTCGAGGGACGGTGGCCGAGCAGTACTTC.

The chain links TRBV4-1 to TRBJ1-1; D not certain. Per germline, CDR1 MGHRA and CDR2 YSYEKL. Deletions cut 2 bases from V and 0 bases from J, with 10 bases between. This CDR3 spans 15 amino acids. The DNA of the CDR3 is TGCGCCAGCAGCCAATCGGTGGGATTGAACACTGAAGCTTTCTTT. Amino acid sequence: CASSQSVGLNTEAFF.

The chain employs TRBV6-2 or TRBV6-3 and TRBJ1-5, with D hard to call. This CDR3 region has 15 residues. With 4 bases removed from V and 1 base from J, the gap between germline ends came to 11 bases. Germline V lookup: CDR1 MNHEY, CDR2 SVGEGT. As DNA, the CDR3 is TGTGCCAGCAGTTCCCGCCCGGGGAGCAATCAGCCCCAGCATTTT. The encoded protein is CASSSRPGSNQPQHF.

Written as DNA, the CDR3 is TGTGCCAGCAGCTTTAGGTCTAGCGCCTCCTACAATGAGCAGTTCTTC. This encodes CASSFRSSASYNEQFF. The gene calls are TRBV7-9 and TRBJ2-1; a weak D match, TRBD2 (6 bases). The CDR3 spans 16 residues. Germline CDR1 is SEHNR and CDR2 is FQNEAQ (reference sequence). V lost 3 bases and J lost 0, with 12 bases in between.

V is TRBV6-2 or TRBV6-3 and J is TRBJ2-7; D is perhaps TRBD1 (6 bases). From germline, CDR1 is MNHEY and CDR2 SVGEGT. Trimming pared 4 bases from V and 0 bases from J, leaving 13 bases between. The CDR3 length is 15 residues. CDR3 residues: CASSSVGASSYEQYF. For the CDR3, the DNA is TGTGCCAGCAGTTCGGTGGGGGCTAGCTCCTACGAGCAGTACTTC.

The CDR3 sequence: CASSLERGWTEAFF. For the CDR3, the DNA is TGCGCCAGCAGCTTGGAGCGCGGTTGGACTGAAGCTTTCTTT. V usage is TRBV5-1 and J usage is TRBJ1-1, with D unclear. The CDR3 sequence is 14 residues long. Trimming removed 0 bases from V and 5 bases from J, with 11 bases in between. The germline CDR1 and CDR2 sequences are SGHRS and YFSETQ.

The rearrangement uses TRBV4-1 and TRBJ1-2; D may be TRBD1 (5 bases). Trimming removed 1 base from V and 4 bases from J, with 10 bases in between. Looked up from germline, CDR1 is MGHRA and CDR2 is YSYEKL. CDR3 length equals 14 residues. In nucleotides, the CDR3 is TGCGCCAGCAGCCAAGCTTCCCAGGGCTATGGCTACACCTTC. This encodes CASSQASQGYGYTF.

This chain joins TRBV9 and TRBJ2-1, with D hard to call. The V gene lost 0 bases and the J gene lost 8 bases, with 9 bases spanning the gap. The length of the CDR3 is 13 residues. Per the germline V gene, CDR1 is SGDLS and CDR2 is YYNGEE. CDR3 sequence reads: CASSVGYSYEQFF. The DNA of the CDR3 is TGTGCCAGCAGCGTAGGGTACAGCTATGAGCAGTTCTTC.

The V and J genes are TRBV12-3 or TRBV12-4 and TRBJ2-7; D unresolved. Between the trimmed V and J ends, which lost 5 bases and 0 bases, there was a span of 17 bases. This CDR3 comprises 16 residues. The CDR3 loop is CASSLRMTESSYEQYF. Written as DNA, the CDR3 is TGTGCCAGCAGTCTACGGATGACCGAGAGCTCCTACGAGCAGTACTTC.

This chain joins TRBV9 and TRBJ2-1; weak D call: TRBD2 (5 bases). The CDR3 has 13 amino acids. Germline lookup yields CDR1 SGDLS and CDR2 YYNGEE. Trimming shortened V by 0 bases and J by 12 bases, and 13 bases separated the two germline ends. CDR3 DNA: TGTGCCAGCAGCGTAGTACAAGGTGGAGGGCAGTTCTTC. The encoded protein is CASSVVQGGGQFF.

In this sample, this clonotype turned up a few times. This chain joins TRBV4-1 and TRBJ2-1; possible D gene TRBD2, 5 bases. The DNA end lines up better with TRBJ2-7; the J call may be wrong. This CDR3 spans 16 amino acids. CDR1 is MGHRA, CDR2 YSYEKL, per germline. This chain's CDR3 is CASSHKSPSSYNEQYF. Here the CDR3 DNA reads TGCGCCAGCAGCCACAAATCTCCTAGCTCCTACAATGAGCAGTACTTC.

The chain carries TRBV7-9 and TRBJ2-1; the D is unclear. Trimming removed 5 bases at V and 10 bases at J, with 9 bases between. Germline V gene lookup returns CDR1 SEHNR and CDR2 FQNEAQ (reference sequence). CDR3 length: 11 residues. The CDR3 nucleotides read TGTGCCAGCAGCCCCTTCGAGGAGCAGTTCTTC. Translating it yields CASSPFEEQFF.

This chain joins TRBV6-4 and TRBJ2-3; tentative D call: TRBD2 (5 bases). Germline V gene lookup returns CDR1 MRHNA and CDR2 SNTAGT. The CDR3 is 15 amino acids. Trimming removed 0 bases at V and 2 bases at J, with 9 bases between. This chain's CDR3 is CASSDSVGDTDTQYF. The CDR3 region has the DNA TGTGCCAGCAGTGACTCTGTCGGGGACACAGATACGCAGTATTTT.

In its sample, this clonotype was seen a few times. V is TRBV7-9 and J is TRBJ1-1, with D possibly matching TRBD1 (5 bases). Germline V gene sequence: CDR1 SEHNR, CDR2 FQNEAQ (reference sequence). V lost 5 bases to trimming and J lost 0 bases, with 13 bases between them. The length of the CDR3 is 15 residues. CDR3 coding DNA: TGTGCCAGCAGCCGGGGGGGAGGTCTGAACACTGAAGCTTTCTTT. Translation: CASSRGGGLNTEAFF.

The chain employs TRBV3-1 and TRBJ1-3, with 7 bases lining up with TRBD1. CDR3 size: 17 residues. Germline loops: CDR1 LGHDT, CDR2 YNNKEL (reference sequence). V gave up 1 base and J gave up 5 bases; unmatched junction bases: 11. The CDR3 sequence is CASSQGEGRGNRNTIYF. For the CDR3, the DNA is TGTGCCAGCAGCCAAGGAGAGGGCAGGGGGAATAGAAACACCATATATTTT.

V gene TRBV29-1 combines with J gene TRBJ1-1; TRBD1 agrees at 7 bases. The CDR3 has 11 amino acids. CDR1 SQVTM and CDR2 ANQGSEA come from the germline V gene. Trimming at V came to 6 bases and at J to 11 bases, leaving 9 bases not matched to a gene. The CDR3 DNA sequence: TGCAGCGTCGAGACAGGGAAGATGGCTTTCTTT. It translates to CSVETGKMAFF.

This clonotype was observed a handful of times. The chain recombines TRBV20-1 with TRBJ2-1, with D tentatively TRBD1 (6 bases). The CDR3 has 16 amino acids. V was shortened by 4 bases and J by 0 bases, with 16 bases between the two germline ends. Germline CDR1 and CDR2: DFQATT and SNEGSKA (reference sequence). The CDR3 DNA reads as TGCAGTGCTACAAAATTACAGGGAATCTCCTACAATGAGCAGTTCTTC. It encodes CSATKLQGISYNEQFF.

CDR3 sequence reads: CSVTNRGPSYGYTF. The CDR3 nucleotides read TGCAGCGTTACGAACAGGGGGCCGAGCTATGGCTACACCTTC. The J gene is TRBJ1-2, the V gene TRBV29-1; TRBD1 aligns across 9 bases. V was clipped by 5 bases and J by 4 bases; unmatched bases: 8. Germline values: CDR1 SQVTM, CDR2 ANQGSEA. CDR3 size: 14 residues.

The table lists this clonotype with a few counts. The rearrangement links TRBV4-1 to TRBJ2-1, with 11 bases aligning to TRBD2. V lost 1 base and J lost 7; bases outside the gene matches: 9. Germline loops: CDR1 MGHRA, CDR2 YSYEKL. The CDR3 consists of 17 residues. Written as DNA, the CDR3 is TGCGCCAGCAGCCAAGCCCTAGCGGGAGGTGGGGTGAATGAGCAGTTCTTC. It translates to CASSQALAGGGVNEQFF.

This clonotype was counted only a few times. The chain employs TRBV12-3 or TRBV12-4 and TRBJ2-1, with TRBD1 matching over 11 bases. This CDR3 region has 16 residues. Trimming removed 6 bases from V and 8 bases from J; junction bases left unmatched: 12. The CDR3 DNA is TGTGCCAGCAGAGCCTCGGGACAGGGGGGAGTGGATGAGCAGTTCTTC. Its translation is CASRASGQGGVDEQFF.

In the case of this clonotype: One end of the junction does not line up with germline, which may come from a read error. The V and J genes are TRBV7-7 and TRBJ2-7; D might be TRBD2 (6 bases). Per germline, CDR1 SSHAT and CDR2 FNYEAQ (reference sequence). This CDR3 is 14 amino acids long. CDR3 residues: CASSAFTGGESQYF. Written as DNA, the CDR3 is TGTGCTAGCAGCGCATTTACGGGCGGGGAGAGCCAGTACTTC. The complete variable domain, with remaining parts taken from reference TRBV7-7 and TRBJ2-7, reads GAGVSQSPRYKVTKRGQDVTLRCDPISSHATLYWYQQALGQGPEFLTYFNYEAQPDKSGLPSDRFSAERPEGSISTLTIQRTEQRDSAMYRCASSAFTGGESQYFGPGTRLTVT.